This T cell receptor beta chain is from a study of T cells expressing NK-cell markers. There are 14 residues in the CDR3. CDR1 is DFQATT, CDR2 SNEGSKA, per germline (reference sequence). TCRdb re-called the 5' RACE reads, yielding one record per CDR3 amino acid sequence without DNA. This sample contains about 260,000 distinct CDR3 sequences. The rearrangement links TRBV20-1 to TRBJ2-6. Material for sequencing was blood T cells: a sorted CD56 or NKG2C T cell subset, CD4+ or CD8+ T cells, or bulk PBMC T cells (not recorded which). This TCR came from a woman between 18 and 75 years old in good health. The CDR3 loop is CSAEGQPGANVLTF.